The following is a TCR beta chain sequence with its context. The sample originates from a study of T cell changes during pregnancy in multiple sclerosis. Assay: immunoSEQ multiplex PCR; the TCRdb copy retains only in-frame clones and omits some. Found here are about 44,000 clones, roughly 92% of them singletons; the top ten hold approximately 0.73%. CDR1 is SEHNR and CDR2 is FQNEAQ in the germline V gene (reference sequence). The CDR3 totals 17 residues. Trimming took 0 bases from V and 0 from J, leaving 9 bases between them. This sample comprised CD4+ T cells from peripheral blood mononuclear cells, obtained in the first trimester of pregnancy. V and J are TRBV7-9 and TRBJ2-6; tentatively, D is TRBD1 (5 bases). The sequence was collected from a female donor with multiple sclerosis, enrolled in a pregnancy study. The CDR3: CASSLARQPSGANVLTF. For the CDR3, the DNA is TGTGCCAGCAGCTTAGCGAGACAGCCCTCTGGGGCCAACGTCCTGACTTTC.